The 7 T cell receptor beta chains below come from one sample, sequenced in a study of neurological immune-mediated disorders. TCRdb analysed the 5' RACE reads with MiXCR anew, one entry per CDR3 protein. The sample lists around 60,000 distinct CDR3 sequences, approximately 3.1% occurring once. Sequencing was performed on PBMCs. These receptors were obtained from an older woman with multiple sclerosis.

At least ten counts were recorded for this clonotype. The chain couples TRBV16 to TRBJ1-2, with TRBD1 identical over 11 bases. The CDR3 runs 13 residues. CDR1 and CDR2 from the germline V gene are KGHSY and FQNENV. Trimming removed 4 bases from V and 12 bases from J; junction bases left unmatched: 7. The CDR3 sequence: CASSPPGQGVHTF. Written as DNA, the CDR3 is TGTGCCAGCAGCCCCCCGGGACAGGGGGTCCACACCTTC.

The sample holds a few counts of this clonotype. The chain has TRBV4-3 and TRBJ2-1; D uncertain. This CDR3 has 16 residues. Trimming took 0 bases from V and 5 from J, leaving 14 bases between them. CDR1 is LGHNA and CDR2 is YSLEER in the germline V gene. CDR3 protein: CASSQEYVSGNNEQFF. For the CDR3, the DNA is TGCGCCAGCAGCCAAGAGTATGTTTCGGGTAACAATGAGCAGTTCTTC.

The sample holds a few counts of this clonotype. The chain has TRBV5-5 and TRBJ2-1; D not certain. V dropped 4 bases and J dropped 8 bases, with 16 bases sitting between them. Looked up from germline, CDR1 is SGHKS and CDR2 is YYEKEE (reference sequence). The length of the CDR3 is 14 residues. The CDR3 sequence is CASSRAVGYDEQFF. In DNA, the CDR3 is TGTGCCAGCAGCAGGGCGGTGGGGTACGATGAGCAGTTCTTC.

This clonotype was counted at least ten times. The chain carries TRBV7-8 and TRBJ2-7, with 7 nucleotides matching TRBD2. Germline V lookup: CDR1 SGHVS, CDR2 FQNEAQ. J lost 2 bases, V lost 8 bases, and 12 bases had no gene match. The CDR3 has 15 amino acids. The CDR3 here is CASRGRGRPAYEQYF. The CDR3 DNA sequence: TGTGCCAGCCGGGGACGCGGGAGACCAGCCTACGAGCAGTACTTC.

Many counts were recorded for this clonotype. The chain carries TRBV9 and TRBJ1-1; the D gene is possibly TRBD1 (6 bases). The germline gives CDR1 SGDLS, CDR2 YYNGEE. The CDR3 sequence is 16 residues long. Trimming shortened V by 5 bases and J by 6 bases, and 23 bases separated the two germline ends. DNA for the CDR3: TGTGCCAGCAGGAAAGGGACCGGGACATACGACTCTGAAGCTTTCTTT. It is translated as CASRKGTGTYDSEAFF. Together with reference TRBV9 and TRBJ1-1, the CDR3 gives the full variable domain: DSGVTQTPKHLITATGQRVTLRCSPRSGDLSVYWYQQSLDQGLQFLIQYYNGEERAKGNILERFSAQQFPDLHSELNLSSLELGDSALYFCASRKGTGTYDSEAFFGQGTRLTVV.

This clonotype was seen at least ten times. This chain uses TRBV29-1 with TRBJ1-1; D might be TRBD1 (5 bases). Trimming stripped 6 bases from V and 2 bases from J, with 16 bases between. The CDR3 totals 14 residues. Germline lookup yields CDR1 SQVTM and CDR2 ANQGSEA. CDR3 DNA: TGCAGCGTGCCGGGACCGGGGCTTAACACTGAAGCTTTCTTT. Translated: CSVPGPGLNTEAFF.

Many counts were recorded for this clonotype. The gene calls are TRBV3-1 and TRBJ2-1, with 7 nucleotides matching TRBD1. Germline V gene data show CDR1 as LGHDT and CDR2 as YNNKEL (reference sequence). The junction had 13 bases not matched to a gene; V was cut back by 6 bases and J by 5 bases. The CDR3 is 16 amino acids. DNA of the CDR3: TGTGCCAGCAGTCCTCCGGCGTGGCAGGGGGACAATGAGCAGTTCTTC. Residues: CASSPPAWQGDNEQFF.